One T cell receptor (beta chain) is described in this entry. The J segment lost 5 bases and the V segment lost 1 base, leaving 3 bases of the junction unmatched. This CDR3 spans 15 amino acids. Germline lookup yields CDR1 SGHTA and CDR2 FQGNSA. These data come from a study of control samples from healthy donors and cancer patients. Profiling relied on immunoSEQ multiplex PCR, and the TCRdb table lists in-frame clones only, not all of them. Among 90,000 or so clones listed, around 90% were seen once. The receptor was derived from a woman aged 55-69 years in good health. Sequenced sample: blood. The V gene is TRBV7-2, the J gene TRBJ2-1; 9 bases line up with TRBD1. This CDR3 is CASSLVGQGNNEQFF. CDR3 nucleotides: TGTGCCAGCAGCTTAGTGGGACAGGGAAACAATGAGCAGTTCTTC.